This T cell receptor beta chain was sequenced during a study of CD8 T cells in ankylosing spondylitis. Regarding the study as a whole: Some of the motif variants had earlier been found in reactive arthritis patients' fluid and blood. Within ankylosing spondylitis blood, a TCR beta motif made up of several highly homologous variants appeared to be characteristic.

The CDR3 is 14 amino acids. Trimming pared 3 bases from V and 9 bases from J, leaving 17 bases between. CDR1 and CDR2 from the germline V gene are MNHEY and SMNVEV (reference sequence). This clonotype was recorded a few times. Antigen specificity is unknown. TCR beta libraries were made by quantitative 5'-RACE with molecular barcodes. One entry per CDR3 protein, called by TCRdb with MiXCR from the 5' RACE reads. The table has 800,000 to 900,000 distinct CDR3 sequences, approximately 10% seen once. The chain uses TRBV27 and TRBJ2-5, with D tentatively TRBD1 (6 bases). This TCR was recovered from a male donor with ankylosing spondylitis. Source material: blood, either unsorted or a sorted T cell fraction (not recorded which). CDR3 loop: CASSFDYRAGAQYF. CDR3 coding DNA: TGTGCCAGCAGTTTCGATTACAGGGCTGGGGCCCAGTACTTC.